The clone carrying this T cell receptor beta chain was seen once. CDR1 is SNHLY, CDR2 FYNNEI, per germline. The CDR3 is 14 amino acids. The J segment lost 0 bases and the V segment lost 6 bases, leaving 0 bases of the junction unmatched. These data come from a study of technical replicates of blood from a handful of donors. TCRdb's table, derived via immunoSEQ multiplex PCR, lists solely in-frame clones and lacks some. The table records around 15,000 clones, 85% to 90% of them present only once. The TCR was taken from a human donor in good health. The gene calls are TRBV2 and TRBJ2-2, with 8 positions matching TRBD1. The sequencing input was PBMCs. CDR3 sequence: CASRQGANTGELFF. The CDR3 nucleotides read TGTGCCAGCAGACAGGGGGCGAACACCGGGGAGCTGTTTTTT.